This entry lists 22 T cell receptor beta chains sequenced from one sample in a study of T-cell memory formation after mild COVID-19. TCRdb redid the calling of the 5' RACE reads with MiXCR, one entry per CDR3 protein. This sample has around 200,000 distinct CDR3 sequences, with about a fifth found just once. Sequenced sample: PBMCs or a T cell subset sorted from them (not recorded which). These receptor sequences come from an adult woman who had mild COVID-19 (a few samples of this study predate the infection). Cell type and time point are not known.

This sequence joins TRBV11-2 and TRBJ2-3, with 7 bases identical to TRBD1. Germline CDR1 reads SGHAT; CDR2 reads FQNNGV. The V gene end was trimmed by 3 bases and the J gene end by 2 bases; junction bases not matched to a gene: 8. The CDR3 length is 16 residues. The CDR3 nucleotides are TGTGCCAGCAGCTTCCCCCGGGACAGTAACACAGATACGCAGTATTTT. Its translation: CASSFPRDSNTDTQYF.

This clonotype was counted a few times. CDR3: CASSPRQGNYGYTF. CDR3 coding DNA: TGTGCCAGCAGCCCTAGACAGGGGAACTATGGCTACACCTTC. The chain joins TRBV12-3 or TRBV12-4 to TRBJ1-2; 8 bases agree with TRBD1. The length of the CDR3 is 14 residues. The trim removed 6 bases at V and 2 bases at J, leaving 5 bases unmatched.

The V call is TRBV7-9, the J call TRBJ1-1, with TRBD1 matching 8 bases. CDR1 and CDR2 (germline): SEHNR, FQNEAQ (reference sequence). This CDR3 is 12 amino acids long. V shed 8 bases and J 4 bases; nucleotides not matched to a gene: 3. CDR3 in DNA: TGTGCCAGCGGACAGGGACGCACTGAAGCTTTCTTT. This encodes CASGQGRTEAFF. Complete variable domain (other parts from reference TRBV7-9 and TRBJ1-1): DTGVSQNPRHKITKRGQNVTFRCDPISEHNRLYWYRQTLGQGPEFLTYFQNEAQLEKSRLLSDRFSAERPKGSFSTLEIQRTEQGDSAMYLCASGQGRTEAFFGQGTRLTVV.

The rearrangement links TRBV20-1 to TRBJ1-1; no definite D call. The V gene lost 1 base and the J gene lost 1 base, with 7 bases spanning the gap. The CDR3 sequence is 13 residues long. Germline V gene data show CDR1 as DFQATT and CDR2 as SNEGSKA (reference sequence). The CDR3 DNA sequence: TGCAGTGCTAGAGCCCAGCCGAACACTGAAGCTTTCTTT. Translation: CSARAQPNTEAFF.

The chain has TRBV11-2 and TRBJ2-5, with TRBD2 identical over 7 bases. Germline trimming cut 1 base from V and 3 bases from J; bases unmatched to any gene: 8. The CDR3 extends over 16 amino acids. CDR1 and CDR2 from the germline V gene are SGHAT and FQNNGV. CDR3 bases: TGTGCCAGCAGCTTAGGGCGAGGGAGGGCCGAAGAGACCCAGTACTTC. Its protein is CASSLGRGRAEETQYF.

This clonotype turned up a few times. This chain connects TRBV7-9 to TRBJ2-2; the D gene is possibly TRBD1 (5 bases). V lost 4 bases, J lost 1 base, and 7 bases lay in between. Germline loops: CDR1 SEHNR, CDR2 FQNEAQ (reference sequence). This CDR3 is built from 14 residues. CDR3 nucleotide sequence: TGTGCCAGCAGCTCTCAGGGGAACACCGGGGAGCTGTTTTTT. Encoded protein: CASSSQGNTGELFF.

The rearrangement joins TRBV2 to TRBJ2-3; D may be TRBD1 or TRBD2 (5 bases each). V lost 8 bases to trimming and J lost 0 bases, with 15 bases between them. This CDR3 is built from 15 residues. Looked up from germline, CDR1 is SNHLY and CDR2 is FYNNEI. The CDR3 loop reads CASGTYWESTDTQYF. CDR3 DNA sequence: TGTGCCAGCGGGACGTACTGGGAAAGCACAGATACGCAGTATTTT.

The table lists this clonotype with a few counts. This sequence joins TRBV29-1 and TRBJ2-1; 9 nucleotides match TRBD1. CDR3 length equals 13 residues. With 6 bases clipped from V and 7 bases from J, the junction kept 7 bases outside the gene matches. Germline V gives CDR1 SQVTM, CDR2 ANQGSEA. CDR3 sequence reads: CSVPGQGRNEQFF. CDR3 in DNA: TGCAGCGTCCCCGGACAGGGGAGAAATGAGCAGTTCTTC.

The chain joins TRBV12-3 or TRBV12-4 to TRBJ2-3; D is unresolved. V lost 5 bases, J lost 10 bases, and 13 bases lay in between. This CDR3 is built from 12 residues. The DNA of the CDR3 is TGTGCCAGCAGTCTTGGGGATATCGCGCAGTATTTT. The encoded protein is CASSLGDIAQYF.

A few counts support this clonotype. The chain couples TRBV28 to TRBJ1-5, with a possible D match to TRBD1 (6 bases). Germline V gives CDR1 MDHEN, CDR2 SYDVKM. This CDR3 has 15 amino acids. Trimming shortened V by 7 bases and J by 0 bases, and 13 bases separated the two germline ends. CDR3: CASNNRVYSNQPQHF. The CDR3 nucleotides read TGTGCCAGCAACAACAGGGTTTATAGCAATCAGCCCCAGCATTTT. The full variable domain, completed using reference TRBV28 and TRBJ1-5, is DVKVTQSSRYLVKRTGEKVFLECVQDMDHENMFWYRQDPGLGLRLIYFSYDVKMKEKGDIPEGYSVSREKKERFSLILESASTNQTSMYLCASNNRVYSNQPQHFGDGTRLSIL.

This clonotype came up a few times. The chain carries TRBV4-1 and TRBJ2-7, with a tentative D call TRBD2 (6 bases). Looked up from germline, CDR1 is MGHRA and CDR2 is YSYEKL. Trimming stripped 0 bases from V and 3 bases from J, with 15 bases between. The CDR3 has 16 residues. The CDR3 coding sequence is TGCGCCAGCAGCCAAGATTTAGGGGACTTTAACTACGAGCAGTACTTC. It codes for CASSQDLGDFNYEQYF.

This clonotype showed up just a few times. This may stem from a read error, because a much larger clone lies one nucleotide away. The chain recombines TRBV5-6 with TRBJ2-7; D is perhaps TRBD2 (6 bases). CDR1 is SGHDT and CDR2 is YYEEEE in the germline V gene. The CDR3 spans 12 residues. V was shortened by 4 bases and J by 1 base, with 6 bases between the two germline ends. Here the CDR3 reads CASSAGSYEQYF. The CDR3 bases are TGTGCCAGCAGCGCGGGATCCTACGAGCAGTACTTC.

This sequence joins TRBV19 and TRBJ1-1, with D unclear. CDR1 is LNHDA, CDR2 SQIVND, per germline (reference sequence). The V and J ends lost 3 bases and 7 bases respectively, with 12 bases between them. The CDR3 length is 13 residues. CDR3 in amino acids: CASSISVAREAFF. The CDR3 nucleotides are TGTGCCAGTAGTATTTCAGTGGCCCGTGAAGCTTTCTTT.

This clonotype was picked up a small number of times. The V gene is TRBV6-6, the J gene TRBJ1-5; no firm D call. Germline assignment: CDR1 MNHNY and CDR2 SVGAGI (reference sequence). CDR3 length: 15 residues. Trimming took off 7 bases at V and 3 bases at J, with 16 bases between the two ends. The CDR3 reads CASTSGPQLNQPQHF. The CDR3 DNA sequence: TGTGCCAGCACCTCGGGTCCGCAGCTCAATCAGCCCCAGCATTTT.

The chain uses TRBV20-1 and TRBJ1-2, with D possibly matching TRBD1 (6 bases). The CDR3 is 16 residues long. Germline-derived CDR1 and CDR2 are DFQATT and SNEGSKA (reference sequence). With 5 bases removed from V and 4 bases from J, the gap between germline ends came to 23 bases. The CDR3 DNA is TGCAGTGCTCCCGGCTACAATTTACAGGGAGTCTATGGCTACACCTTC. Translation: CSAPGYNLQGVYGYTF.

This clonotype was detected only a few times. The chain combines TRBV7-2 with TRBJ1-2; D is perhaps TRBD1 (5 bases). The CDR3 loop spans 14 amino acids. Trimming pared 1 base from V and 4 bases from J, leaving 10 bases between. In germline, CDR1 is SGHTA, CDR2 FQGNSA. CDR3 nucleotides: TGTGCCAGCAGCTTAGGGGGGATACCCTATGGCTACACCTTC. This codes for CASSLGGIPYGYTF.

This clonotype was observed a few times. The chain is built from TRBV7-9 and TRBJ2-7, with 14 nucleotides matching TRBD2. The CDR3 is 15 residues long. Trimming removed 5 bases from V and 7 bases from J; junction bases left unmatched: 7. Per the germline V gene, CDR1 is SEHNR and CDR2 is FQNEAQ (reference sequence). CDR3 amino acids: CASSPLTSGGDEQYF. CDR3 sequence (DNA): TGTGCCAGCAGCCCCCTGACTAGCGGGGGGGATGAGCAGTACTTC. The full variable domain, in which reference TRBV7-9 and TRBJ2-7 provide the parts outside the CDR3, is DTGVSQNPRHKITKRGQNVTFRCDPISEHNRLYWYRQTLGQGPEFLTYFQNEAQLEKSRLLSDRFSAERPKGSFSTLEIQRTEQGDSAMYLCASSPLTSGGDEQYFGPGTRLTVT.

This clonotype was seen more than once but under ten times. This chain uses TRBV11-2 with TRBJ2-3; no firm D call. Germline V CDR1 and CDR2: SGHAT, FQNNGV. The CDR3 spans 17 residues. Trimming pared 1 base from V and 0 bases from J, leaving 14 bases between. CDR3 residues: CASSLGRPRYSTDTQYF. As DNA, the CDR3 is TGTGCCAGCAGCTTAGGTCGACCCCGTTATAGCACAGATACGCAGTATTTT.

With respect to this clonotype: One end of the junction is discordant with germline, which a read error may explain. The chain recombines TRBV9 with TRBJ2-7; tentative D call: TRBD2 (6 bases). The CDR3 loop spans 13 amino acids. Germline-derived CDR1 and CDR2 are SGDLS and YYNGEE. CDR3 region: CDSSAWGGHEQYF. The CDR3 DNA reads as TGTGACAGCAGCGCCTGGGGAGGCCACGAGCAGTACTTC.

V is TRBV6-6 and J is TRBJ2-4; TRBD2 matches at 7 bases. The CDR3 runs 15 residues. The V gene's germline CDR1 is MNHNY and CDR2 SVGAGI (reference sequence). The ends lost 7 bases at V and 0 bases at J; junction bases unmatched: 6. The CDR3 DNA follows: TGTGCCAGCACCGGGGGGTTGATAGCCAAAAACATTCAGTACTTC. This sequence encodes CASTGGLIAKNIQYF.

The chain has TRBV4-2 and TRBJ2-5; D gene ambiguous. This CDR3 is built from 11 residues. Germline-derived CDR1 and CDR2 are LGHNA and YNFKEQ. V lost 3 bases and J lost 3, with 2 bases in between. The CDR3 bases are TGTGCCAGCAGCCATAAAGAGACCCAGTACTTC. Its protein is CASSHKETQYF.

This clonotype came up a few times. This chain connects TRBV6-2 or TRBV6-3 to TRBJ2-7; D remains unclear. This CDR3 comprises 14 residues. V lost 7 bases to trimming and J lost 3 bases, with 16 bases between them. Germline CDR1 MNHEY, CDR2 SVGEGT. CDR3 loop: CASTYPGDVYEQYF. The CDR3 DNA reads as TGTGCCAGCACCTACCCCGGAGATGTCTACGAGCAGTACTTC.